These T cell receptor beta chains were read from a single sample in a study of cytomegalovirus exposure and HLA in healthy donors. Assay used: immunoSEQ multiplex PCR; TCRdb lists only in-frame clones, some missing. The sample records some 190,000 clones, 76% being singletons. The sample consisted of PBMCs. These receptors were obtained from a woman between 25 and 40 years old in good health and CMV-seropositive. The CDR3 runs from the conserved cysteine through the conserved F or W. D genes are given only for firm matches. Clone size appears in some rows only: once, few, many, or a class for an expanded clone.

clone size,V gene,D gene,J gene,CDR3 protein,CDR3 DNA
.,TRBV6-6,TRBD1,TRBJ2-7,CASSYEGQGAYEQYF,TGTGCCAGCAGTTACGAGGGACAGGGGGCTTACGAGCAGTACTTC
.,TRBV6-6,TRBD1,TRBJ1-2,CASSSGTGSLGYTF,TGTGCCAGCAGTTCAGGGACAGGGAGTCTGGGCTACACCTTC
.,TRBV2,TRBD1,TRBJ1-4,CASSYNRDRTGKLFF,TGTGCCAGCAGCTATAACCGGGACAGGACTGGAAAACTGTTTTTT
.,TRBV10-2,.,TRBJ1-2,CASSGVNNYGYTF,TGCGCCAGCAGTGGCGTGAATAACTATGGCTACACCTTC
.,TRBV7-2,.,TRBJ1-2,CASKRTGIGNYGYTF,TGTGCCAGCAAGCGAACAGGGATAGGTAACTATGGCTACACCTTC
few,TRBV30,.,TRBJ2-3,CAWSRAVSTDTQYF,TGTGCCTGGAGTCGAGCGGTGAGCACAGATACGCAGTATTTT
once,TRBV4-3,TRBD1,TRBJ2-7,CASSQTWTGRHEQYF,TGCGCCAGCAGCCAAACGTGGACAGGGCGGCACGAGCAGTACTTC
few,TRBV11-3,.,TRBJ1-3,CASSPNGNTIYF,TGTGCCAGCAGCCCCAATGGAAACACCATATATTTT
.,TRBV7-9,.,TRBJ2-4,CASSPAAENIQYF,TGTGCCAGCAGCCCCGCGGCTGAAAACATTCAGTACTTC
.,TRBV27,TRBD1,TRBJ2-7,CASSQDRLPWTYEQYF,TGTGCCAGCAGTCAGGACAGGCTTCCCTGGACCTACGAGCAGTACTTC
.,TRBV7-2,.,TRBJ1-1,CASSLGDWVNTEAFF,TGTGCCAGCAGCTTAGGAGACTGGGTGAACACTGAAGCTTTCTTT